This T cell receptor beta chain comes out of a study of blood T cells in healthy people across ages. Findings and caveats of the study: Per million T cells, TCR beta diversity dropped about linearly as age rose. TCR beta diversity was tightly associated with the proportion of naive T cells.

Trimming removed 3 bases from V and 6 bases from J, with 13 bases in between. Germline V lookup: CDR1 MNHEY, CDR2 SMNVEV (reference sequence). The CDR3 length is 14 residues. Combining a sample-barcoded 5' primer with a J-beta primer mix, a second PCR ran for about 6 to 12 cycles. TCRdb recomputed calls from the 5' RACE reads with MiXCR, one row per CDR3 protein. This sample has fewer than 900,000 distinct CDR3 sequences, with around 49% found just once. Healthy Russian Caucasian donors spanned ages about 6 to 100 years. Concerning this clonotype itself: Its antigen remains unidentified.

This clonotype was obtained from a woman in her sixties in good health. Sequencing input: blood. The chain has TRBV27 and TRBJ2-3, with D perhaps TRBD2 (6 bases). In DNA form, the CDR3 reads TGTGCCAGCAGTTTTCGGGGGTCCCCCGATACGCAGTATTTT. Translating gives CASSFRGSPDTQYF.